Presented here are 27 T cell receptor beta chains from one specimen sequenced in a study of T cells in localized non-small cell lung cancer. Produced via immunoSEQ multiplex PCR; TCRdb's table is partial and in-frame only. The data contain approximately 2,000 clones, approximately 23% of them seen just once; the ten biggest clones take up approximately 14%. The source was normal lung tissue next to the tumor, collected before any cancer treatment. The receptors originated from a female donor at least 60 years old with stage II lung adenocarcinoma.

This clone occurred a few times. CDR3 region: CASRNPRTTNTEAFF. In DNA, the CDR3 is TGTGCCAGCAGGAACCCCCGGACAACCAACACTGAAGCTTTCTTT. The chain has TRBV9 and TRBJ1-1; TRBD1 is a possible D gene (5 bases). V lost 5 bases and J 2 bases, leaving 16 bases between the germline ends. Germline CDR1 reads SGDLS; CDR2 reads YYNGEE. This CDR3 is built from 15 residues.

This clone was counted between two and nine times. The rearrangement joins TRBV27 to TRBJ2-1, with 9 bases lining up with TRBD2. This CDR3 spans 18 amino acids. Unmatched junction bases numbered 12, after V lost 2 bases and J lost 4 bases. Per the germline V gene, CDR1 is MNHEY and CDR2 is SMNVEV (reference sequence). CDR3 in amino acids: CASSLRRRAGGLYNEQFF. The CDR3 DNA follows: TGTGCCAGCAGTTTACGTCGGAGGGCGGGGGGGCTATACAATGAGCAGTTCTTC.

This clone is medium-sized by share. This chain links TRBV4-1 with TRBJ1-4; TRBD1 is a possible D gene (5 bases). V lost 4 bases, J lost 7 bases, and 19 bases lay in between. There are 16 residues in the CDR3. In germline, CDR1 is MGHRA, CDR2 YSYEKL. The CDR3 sequence is CASSPGEVTVSEKLFF. The CDR3 DNA sequence: TGCGCCAGCAGCCCGGGGGAGGTGACAGTTAGTGAAAAACTGTTTTTT.

This clone showed up just a few times. The V gene is TRBV29-1, the J gene TRBJ2-3; D not certain. CDR1 is SQVTM and CDR2 is ANQGSEA in the germline V gene. Trimming took off 3 bases at V and 1 base at J, with 5 bases between the two ends. The CDR3 is 12 residues long. Here the CDR3 reads CSVDSGTDTQYF. The CDR3 nucleotides read TGCAGCGTTGACTCAGGCACAGATACGCAGTATTTT.

By proportion, this clone is medium-sized (0.01 to 0.1%). V is TRBV11-3 and J is TRBJ1-3, with no clear D. The CDR3 consists of 15 residues. Germline values: CDR1 SGHNT, CDR2 YENEEA. V was pared by 0 bases and J by 4 bases, with 10 bases between. The CDR3 bases are TGTGCCAGCAGCTTAGATCAAAGCGGGGGAAACACCATATATTTT. Translation gives CASSLDQSGGNTIYF.

This clone showed up just a few times. The rearrangement joins TRBV6-8 to TRBJ2-2, with D unresolved. This CDR3 is 13 amino acids long. V dropped 10 bases and J dropped 1 base, with 10 bases sitting between them. Germline lookup yields CDR1 MNHGY and CDR2 SAAAGT. The CDR3 loop reads CAITGQNTGELFF. DNA of the CDR3: TGTGCCATCACGGGCCAGAACACCGGGGAGCTGTTTTTT.

This clone was picked up a small number of times. This chain links TRBV6-8 with TRBJ1-1, with unresolved D. CDR1 and CDR2 from the germline V gene are MNHGY and SAAAGT. Trimming left V 2 bases short and J 7 bases short, with 11 bases between. This CDR3 is built from 13 residues. The CDR3 DNA is TGTGCCAGCAGTTACACTCCCCAAGATGAAGCTTTCTTT. Its translation is CASSYTPQDEAFF.

The chain links TRBV30 to TRBJ2-1; TRBD1 aligns across 8 bases. CDR1 is GTSNPN and CDR2 is SVGIG in the germline V gene (reference sequence). Germline trimming cut 8 bases from V and 0 bases from J; bases unmatched to any gene: 15. The CDR3 consists of 17 residues. The DNA for the CDR3 is TGTGCCAATGCAGGGGACAGGCCAAAAAGCTCCTACAATGAGCAGTTCTTC. This sequence encodes CANAGDRPKSSYNEQFF.

This clone is large within its sample. The chain recombines TRBV11-3 with TRBJ2-7; unclear D gene. Germline values: CDR1 SGHNT, CDR2 YENEEA. This CDR3 comprises 15 residues. Trimming removed 5 bases from V and 6 bases from J, with 20 bases in between. The CDR3 region has the DNA TGTGCCAGCAGCCCTTTTCCGCGGCCGTCGCCCGAGCAGTACTTC. Its translation: CASSPFPRPSPEQYF.

This clone rates as large. The genes are TRBV6-8 and TRBJ1-5; unclear D gene. Trimming removed 8 bases at V and 0 bases at J, with 8 bases between. This CDR3 has 13 residues. The V gene's germline CDR1 is MNHGY and CDR2 SAAAGT. The CDR3 coding sequence is TGTGCCAGCCGCGGTTTTAGCAATCAGCCCCAGCATTTT. Encoded protein: CASRGFSNQPQHF.

The genes are TRBV30 and TRBJ1-5; 10 bases line up with TRBD1. The V gene's germline CDR1 is GTSNPN and CDR2 SVGIG (reference sequence). CDR3 length: 15 amino acids. After removal of 2 bases from V and 7 bases from J, the junction contained 8 bases not matched to a gene. CDR3 DNA sequence: TGTGCCTGGAGTTCTGGACAGGGGGGAGGACAGCCCCAGCATTTT. This gives the protein CAWSSGQGGGQPQHF. Complete variable domain (other parts from reference TRBV30 and TRBJ1-5): SQTIHQWPATLVQPVGSPLSLECTVEGTSNPNLYWYRQAAGRGLQLLFYSVGIGQISSEVPQNLSASRPQDRQFILSSKKLLLSDSGFYLCAWSSGQGGGQPQHFGDGTRLSIL.

This clone was seen only a few times. The rearrangement joins TRBV11-3 to TRBJ1-2, with D unresolved. This CDR3 has 17 residues. The V gene's germline CDR1 is SGHNT and CDR2 YENEEA. Trimming stripped 5 bases from V and 4 bases from J, with 23 bases between. The CDR3 protein is CASSVGGKSRKTYGYTF. Here the CDR3 DNA reads TGTGCCAGCAGCGTGGGCGGTAAATCTCGAAAGACCTATGGCTACACCTTC.

The V and J genes are TRBV11-3 and TRBJ1-4; 8 nucleotides agree with TRBD1. V lost 3 bases to trimming and J lost 7 bases; unmatched junction nucleotides: 16. CDR3 length equals 18 residues. The germline V gene encodes CDR1 SGHNT and CDR2 YENEEA. The CDR3 nucleotides are TGTGCCAGCAGCTTTAACCCCCTCATGAGACAGGGGACTGAAAAACTGTTTTTT. It translates to CASSFNPLMRQGTEKLFF.

The rearrangement uses TRBV11-3 and TRBJ1-4; TRBD1 matches 7 bases. CDR1 and CDR2 from the germline V gene are SGHNT and YENEEA. V lost 5 bases to trimming and J lost 3 bases; unmatched junction nucleotides: 6. This CDR3 contains 15 residues. CDR3 in amino acids: CASSGSGQSNEKLFF. The CDR3 coding sequence is TGTGCCAGCAGCGGATCGGGACAGTCTAATGAAAAACTGTTTTTT.

CDR3 sequence: CASSGYGTSGNEQFF. The CDR3 DNA is TGCGCCAGCAGCGGATACGGGACTAGCGGCAATGAGCAGTTCTTC. This chain connects TRBV5-1 to TRBJ2-1, with 11 bases that match TRBD2. V gave up 4 bases and J gave up 6 bases; unmatched junction bases: 6. This CDR3 is 15 amino acids long. The germline gives CDR1 SGHRS, CDR2 YFSETQ.

This clone is deemed medium-sized. CDR3 residues: CASSSTPGQSEQYF. The CDR3 DNA reads as TGTGCCAGCAGTTCCACCCCGGGGCAGAGCGAGCAGTACTTC. The chain couples TRBV6-8 to TRBJ2-7; D is tentatively TRBD1 or TRBD2 (5 bases each). V lost 4 bases, J lost 6 bases, and 16 bases lay in between. The CDR3 contains 14 residues. CDR1 and CDR2 (germline): MNHGY, SAAAGT.

V usage is TRBV18 and J usage is TRBJ2-7; 11 nucleotides agree with TRBD1. The CDR3 covers 15 residues. Germline CDR1 is KGHSH and CDR2 is LQKENI. With V trimmed by 3 bases and J by 4 bases, 5 bases remained unmatched. The CDR3 bases are TGTGCCAGCTCACCTCGGGACAGGGGGTTTTACGAGCAGTACTTC. Amino acid sequence: CASSPRDRGFYEQYF.

As for this clone: A junction boundary mismatches the germline segment, possibly from a read error. This chain uses TRBV6-8 with TRBJ2-3, with TRBD2 matching 8 bases. Germline loops: CDR1 MNHGY, CDR2 SAAAGT. CDR3 length: 15 residues. The CDR3 DNA is TGTGCCATCAGTCTCGATAGCGGGACCACAGATACGCAGTATTTT. It translates to CAISLDSGTTDTQYF.

This rearrangement joins TRBV11-3 to TRBJ2-1; D ambiguous. This CDR3 is built from 14 residues. CDR1 and CDR2 (germline): SGHNT, YENEEA. Trimming pared 3 bases from V and 4 bases from J, leaving 10 bases between. CDR3 in DNA: TGTGCCAGCAGCTTGGTGGGGAATTACAATGAGCAGTTCTTC. As protein: CASSLVGNYNEQFF.

The chain couples TRBV11-3 to TRBJ2-1; 10 bases are a match to TRBD1. The junction had 12 bases not matched to a gene; V was cut back by 3 bases and J by 7 bases. This CDR3 comprises 17 residues. The germline CDR1 and CDR2 sequences are SGHNT and YENEEA. The CDR3 spells CASSFETGGAVGNEQFF. CDR3 nucleotide sequence: TGTGCCAGCAGCTTCGAGACAGGGGGCGCGGTCGGGAATGAGCAGTTCTTC.

This CDR3 reads CASSPQSPYGYTF. CDR3 nucleotides: TGTGCCAGCTCGCCCCAGTCCCCCTATGGCTACACCTTC. The gene calls are TRBV18 and TRBJ1-2, with D unresolved. The CDR3 has 13 residues. CDR1 and CDR2 (germline): KGHSH, LQKENI. V dropped 6 bases and J dropped 4 bases, with 12 bases sitting between them.

This clone has only a few counts. The V gene is TRBV10-2, the J gene TRBJ2-2; 12 positions match TRBD1. This CDR3 is 19 amino acids long. Germline trimming cut 0 bases from V and 7 bases from J; bases unmatched to any gene: 12. CDR1 is WSHSY, CDR2 SAAADI, per germline. DNA of the CDR3: TGCGCCAGCAGTGAGTCGCAGGGACAGGGGGCTATATGGGTCGGGGAGCTGTTTTTT. It is translated as CASSESQGQGAIWVGELFF.

By its share, this clone is medium-sized. The rearrangement links TRBV11-3 to TRBJ2-3; 8 bases align to TRBD2. Germline V lookup: CDR1 SGHNT, CDR2 YENEEA. V shed 2 bases, J shed 0 bases, and the junction held 10 bases outside the gene matches. The CDR3 contains 18 residues. The CDR3 DNA follows: TGTGCCAGCAGCTTATGGTATAGCGGGGCTTCTAGCACAGATACGCAGTATTTT. It encodes CASSLWYSGASSTDTQYF.

This clone occurred a few times. V gene TRBV7-5 combines with J gene TRBJ2-2. TRBV7-5 has pseudogene status. This CDR3 is 14 amino acids long. CDR3 nucleotide sequence: TGTGCCAGCAGCACAACCTGGGTTCCCGGGGAGCTGTTTTTT. Amino acids: CASSTTWVPGELFF.

The J gene is TRBJ1-1, the V gene TRBV6-8, with 9 nucleotides matching TRBD1. V dropped 6 bases and J dropped 0; count of bases not matched to a gene: 5. Germline lookup yields CDR1 MNHGY and CDR2 SAAAGT. The CDR3 sequence is 15 residues long. Here the CDR3 DNA reads TGTGCCAGCAGGGACCGGGACAGGGTGAACACTGAAGCTTTCTTT. It codes for CASRDRDRVNTEAFF.

This clone has a handful of counts. V gene TRBV6-8 combines with J gene TRBJ2-1; TRBD2 aligns across 13 bases. The V gene end was trimmed by 5 bases and the J gene end by 9 bases; junction bases not matched to a gene: 4. Germline values: CDR1 MNHGY, CDR2 SAAAGT. The CDR3 extends over 14 amino acids. CDR3 nucleotide sequence: TGTGCCAGCAGTGGACTAGCGGGAGATCGTGAGCAGTTCTTC. Translation gives CASSGLAGDREQFF.

By proportion, this clone is hyperexpanded. The chain is built from TRBV6-8 and TRBJ1-3; 7 nucleotides match TRBD1. Germline V gene data show CDR1 as MNHGY and CDR2 as SAAAGT. CDR3 length: 19 residues. V shed 6 bases, J shed 0 bases, and the junction held 17 bases outside the gene matches. The CDR3 loop is CASRRRVGDSLYSGNTIYF. CDR3 nucleotides: TGTGCCAGCAGGAGGAGAGTTGGGGACAGTTTATACTCTGGAAACACCATATATTTT.